These T cell receptor beta chains were read from a single sample in a study of blood T cell repertoires in COVID-19. TCRdb keeps only in-frame clones here, not all; method: immunoSEQ multiplex PCR. The sample carries 200,000 to 250,000 clones, approximately 84% recorded once. The source material was PBMCs or T cells enriched from blood (not recorded which). Receptors originate from a man in his 60s who had recovered from COVID-19. The CDR3 runs from the conserved cysteine through the conserved F or W. Fields, in order: CDR3 protein, CDR3 DNA, D gene, clone size, V gene, J gene. D genes are given only for firm matches. The size field is filled for only some rows; it gives once, few, many or a size class.

CDR3: CASSEGQAAVYEKLFF
DNA: TGCGCCAGCAGCGAGGGACAAGCGGCGGTTTATGAAAAACTGTTTTTT
D: .
size: .
V: TRBV5-1
J: TRBJ1-4

CDR3: CASSRTSGTYEQYF
DNA: TGTGCCAGCAGCCGGACTAGCGGGACCTACGAGCAGTACTTC
D: TRBD2
size: .
V: TRBV27
J: TRBJ2-7

CDR3: CASSLTQGNTEAFF
DNA: TGTGCCAGCAGCTTAACCCAGGGGAACACTGAAGCTTTCTTT
D: .
size: .
V: TRBV7-9
J: TRBJ1-1

CDR3: CASSRTSGGAWNEQFF
DNA: TGTGCCAGCAGTCGAACCAGCGGGGGGGCTTGGAATGAGCAGTTCTTC
D: TRBD2
size: once
V: TRBV14
J: TRBJ2-1

CDR3: CSASLTGVDTQYF
DNA: TGCAGTGCTAGTTTGACAGGGGTGGATACGCAGTATTTT
D: TRBD1
size: .
V: TRBV20-1
J: TRBJ2-3

CDR3: CASARQGNTGELFF
DNA: TGTGCCAGCGCGAGACAGGGTAATACCGGGGAGCTGTTTTTT
D: TRBD1
size: .
V: TRBV13
J: TRBJ2-2

CDR3: CASSRGVPGTNGYTF
DNA: TGTGCCAGCAGCCGAGGAGTTCCCGGGACTAATGGCTACACCTTC
D: .
size: .
V: TRBV11-3
J: TRBJ1-2

CDR3: CASSLYGGPGNTIYF
DNA: TGCGCCAGCAGCTTGTACGGAGGACCTGGAAACACCATATATTTT
D: .
size: .
V: TRBV5-1
J: TRBJ1-3

CDR3: CASSQGRDSGANVLTF
DNA: TGTGCCAGCAGCCAGGGAAGGGACTCTGGGGCCAACGTCCTGACTTTC
D: .
size: .
V: TRBV7-2
J: TRBJ2-6

CDR3: CASSQVARGTYGYTF
DNA: TGTGCCAGCAGCCAAGTTGCGCGGGGCACCTATGGCTACACCTTC
D: .
size: .
V: TRBV3-1/TRBV3-2
J: TRBJ1-2

CDR3: CAWGLKGAHNQPQHF
DNA: TGTGCCTGGGGTCTCAAAGGGGCCCACAATCAGCCCCAGCATTTT
D: .
size: few
V: TRBV30
J: TRBJ1-5

CDR3: CASSPLAGNSYNEQFF
DNA: TGTGCCAGCAGTCCTCTAGCGGGGAACTCCTACAATGAGCAGTTCTTC
D: TRBD2
size: once
V: TRBV7-8
J: TRBJ2-1

CDR3: CASSLGLAGGSTSTDTQYF
DNA: TGTGCCAGTAGTCTCGGACTAGCGGGGGGCTCCACTAGCACAGATACGCAGTATTTT
D: TRBD2
size: .
V: TRBV19
J: TRBJ2-3

CDR3: CASSLEPSGGRGGYTF
DNA: TGTGCCAGTAGCCTTGAACCCTCAGGGGGCCGGGGCGGCTACACCTTC
D: TRBD1
size: .
V: TRBV19
J: TRBJ1-2

CDR3: CSASLGGYGYTF
DNA: TGCAGTGCTAGTCTCGGGGGCTATGGCTACACCTTC
D: .
size: .
V: TRBV20-1
J: TRBJ1-2

CDR3: CASSQSPDRESDYTF
DNA: TGTGCCAGCAGCCAATCGCCGGACAGGGAAAGCGACTACACCTTC
D: TRBD1
size: once
V: TRBV5-5
J: TRBJ1-2

CDR3: CASSRSEGAGEQYF
DNA: TGTGCCAGCAGCCGATCGGAGGGCGCGGGCGAGCAGTACTTC
D: .
size: .
V: TRBV3-1/TRBV3-2
J: TRBJ2-7

CDR3: CASTTTGGPYEQYF
DNA: TGTGCCAGCACAACAACAGGGGGCCCCTACGAGCAGTACTTC
D: TRBD1
size: .
V: TRBV11-2
J: TRBJ2-7

CDR3: CATSRGQNTGELFF
DNA: TGTGCCACCAGTCGCGGACAGAACACCGGGGAGCTGTTTTTT
D: .
size: .
V: TRBV24-1
J: TRBJ2-2

CDR3: CASSQDQGMYGYTF
DNA: TGTGCCAGCAGCCAAGATCAGGGGATGTATGGCTACACCTTC
D: .
size: .
V: TRBV14
J: TRBJ1-2

CDR3: CAWSVGRLRTNTEAFF
DNA: TGTGCCTGGAGTGTAGGGAGATTACGGACGAACACTGAAGCTTTCTTT
D: .
size: .
V: TRBV30
J: TRBJ1-1

CDR3: CASSPGGDRGGSEQYF
DNA: TGTGCCAGCAGCCCGGGGGGGGACAGGGGCGGTTCCGAGCAGTACTTC
D: TRBD1
size: .
V: TRBV5-4
J: TRBJ2-7

CDR3: CASSEGGHEQYF
DNA: TGTGCCAGCAGTGAAGGAGGGCACGAGCAGTACTTC
D: .
size: .
V: TRBV25-1
J: TRBJ2-7

CDR3: CASSLRGNQPQHF
DNA: TGTGCCAGCAGCTTGAGGGGGAATCAGCCCCAGCATTTT
D: .
size: .
V: TRBV7-2
J: TRBJ1-5

CDR3: CASRLTGGNTGELFF
DNA: TGTGCCAGCAGGTTGACAGGGGGGAACACCGGGGAGCTGTTTTTT
D: TRBD1
size: .
V: TRBV2
J: TRBJ2-2

CDR3: CASSFGGADTYEQYF
DNA: TGTGCCAGCAGCTTTGGAGGGGCAGACACCTACGAGCAGTACTTC
D: .
size: .
V: TRBV5-5
J: TRBJ2-7

CDR3: CASSFTGGNTGNTIYF
DNA: TGTGCCAGCAGCTTTACAGGGGGTAATACTGGAAACACCATATATTTT
D: TRBD1
size: .
V: TRBV7-2
J: TRBJ1-3

CDR3: CSVEDAQGGYGYTF
DNA: TGCAGCGTTGAAGACGCGCAGGGTGGGTATGGCTACACCTTC
D: .
size: .
V: TRBV29-1
J: TRBJ1-2

CDR3: CASSSWTGGNYGYTF
DNA: TGTGCCAGCAGTTCATGGACAGGGGGAAACTATGGCTACACCTTC
D: TRBD1
size: .
V: TRBV27
J: TRBJ1-2

CDR3: CATSGRTGGLETQYF
DNA: TGTGCCACCAGTGGCAGGACAGGGGGTTTGGAGACCCAGTACTTC
D: TRBD1
size: .
V: TRBV24-1
J: TRBJ2-5

CDR3: CASSLEGATEAFF
DNA: TGTGCCAGCAGCTTAGAGGGGGCCACTGAAGCTTTCTTT
D: TRBD1
size: .
V: TRBV7-9
J: TRBJ1-1

CDR3: CASSRILQGAGQPQHF
DNA: TGTGCCAGCAGTAGAATCCTACAGGGGGCAGGTCAGCCCCAGCATTTT
D: TRBD1
size: .
V: TRBV27
J: TRBJ1-5

CDR3: CASSYSQGAEAFF
DNA: TGTGCCAGCAGTTACTCTCAGGGGGCTGAAGCTTTCTTT
D: TRBD1
size: .
V: TRBV6-2/TRBV6-3
J: TRBJ1-1

CDR3: CATSDRVSGANVLTF
DNA: TGTGCCACCTCGGACAGGGTCTCTGGGGCCAACGTCCTGACTTTC
D: TRBD1
size: .
V: TRBV3-1/TRBV3-2
J: TRBJ2-6

CDR3: CASSRGSPARVLAEAFF
DNA: TGTGCCAGCAGCCGAGGATCCCCTGCCAGGGTTTTAGCTGAAGCTTTCTTT
D: .
size: .
V: TRBV7-8
J: TRBJ1-1

CDR3: CASSQLAGGEYEQYF
DNA: TGCGCCAGCAGCCAACTAGCGGGGGGAGAATACGAGCAGTACTTC
D: TRBD2
size: once
V: TRBV4-3
J: TRBJ2-7

CDR3: CASTEVGTSSTDTQYF
DNA: TGTGCCAGCACCGAAGTCGGGACTTCTAGCACAGATACGCAGTATTTT
D: .
size: .
V: TRBV6-6
J: TRBJ2-3

CDR3: CASSFTTGQTNEKLFF
DNA: TGCGCCAGCAGCTTCACCACGGGACAGACAAATGAAAAACTGTTTTTT
D: TRBD1
size: .
V: TRBV5-1
J: TRBJ1-4

CDR3: CASSQDPGTGGYEQYF
DNA: TGCGCCAGCAGTCAAGACCCCGGGACAGGGGGCTACGAGCAGTACTTC
D: TRBD1
size: .
V: TRBV4-1
J: TRBJ2-7

CDR3: CASSLVLQSEQFF
DNA: TGCGCCAGCAGCTTGGTGCTTCAGTCCGAGCAGTTCTTC
D: .
size: .
V: TRBV5-1
J: TRBJ2-1

CDR3: CASRFTGLAKNEQFF
DNA: TGTGCCAGCAGGTTTACGGGACTAGCGAAGAATGAGCAGTTCTTC
D: TRBD2
size: .
V: TRBV6-5
J: TRBJ2-1

CDR3: CASRRTFHSNQPQHF
DNA: TGTGCCAGCAGAAGGACATTCCATAGCAATCAGCCCCAGCATTTT
D: .
size: once
V: TRBV6-5
J: TRBJ1-5

CDR3: CASSFAGGLSTDTQYF
DNA: TGTGCCAGCAGCTTTGCGGGGGGACTAAGCACAGATACGCAGTATTTT
D: TRBD2
size: .
V: TRBV9
J: TRBJ2-3

CDR3: CASSYSNVLADTEAFF
DNA: TGTGCCAGCAGTTACTCGAACGTTCTGGCAGACACTGAAGCTTTCTTT
D: .
size: .
V: TRBV6-2/TRBV6-3
J: TRBJ1-1

CDR3: CASSVGTGGLETQYF
DNA: TGTGCTAGCAGCGTCGGGACAGGGGGTTTGGAGACCCAGTACTTC
D: TRBD1
size: .
V: TRBV7-7
J: TRBJ2-5

CDR3: CASRQGGSNQPQHF
DNA: TGTGCCAGTAGACAGGGGGGTAGCAATCAGCCCCAGCATTTT
D: TRBD1
size: .
V: TRBV19
J: TRBJ1-5

CDR3: CASTRDRVTDTQYF
DNA: TGTGCCAGCACCAGGGACAGGGTAACAGATACGCAGTATTTT
D: TRBD1
size: .
V: TRBV27
J: TRBJ2-3

CDR3: CASSIRDMAYGYTF
DNA: TGTGCCAGTAGTATCCGGGACATGGCCTATGGCTACACCTTC
D: .
size: .
V: TRBV19
J: TRBJ1-2

CDR3: CASGLLTNQPQHF
DNA: TGTGCTAGTGGTCTATTGACTAATCAGCCCCAGCATTTT
D: .
size: .
V: TRBV12-5
J: TRBJ1-5

CDR3: CATSDSASRPYEQYF
DNA: TGTGCCACCAGTGATTCGGCTAGTAGACCCTACGAGCAGTACTTC
D: .
size: .
V: TRBV24-1
J: TRBJ2-7

CDR3: CASSYKAGMSNQPQHF
DNA: TGTGCCAGCAGTTACAAGGCAGGGATGAGCAATCAGCCCCAGCATTTT
D: .
size: .
V: TRBV6-5
J: TRBJ1-5

CDR3: CASSQGGNQPQHF
DNA: TGTGCCAGCTCTCAGGGTGGCAATCAGCCCCAGCATTTT
D: .
size: .
V: TRBV18
J: TRBJ1-5

CDR3: CASSYPTAGTGAYGYTF
DNA: TGTGCCAGCAGTTACCCAACCGCCGGGACAGGGGCCTATGGCTACACCTTC
D: TRBD1
size: .
V: TRBV6-2/TRBV6-3
J: TRBJ1-2

CDR3: CASSKTGSSGANVLTF
DNA: TGTGCCAGCAGTAAAACAGGGTCCTCTGGGGCCAACGTCCTGACTTTC
D: .
size: .
V: TRBV27
J: TRBJ2-6

CDR3: CASSTGQWGPDTQYF
DNA: TGTGCCAGTAGTACCGGACAGTGGGGCCCAGATACGCAGTATTTT
D: .
size: .
V: TRBV19
J: TRBJ2-3

CDR3: CASTPRGRDTEAFF
DNA: TGTGCCAGCACCCCGCGGGGGAGGGACACTGAAGCTTTCTTT
D: .
size: .
V: TRBV6-5
J: TRBJ1-1

CDR3: CASSFNSHTEAFF
DNA: TGTGCCAGCAGTTTTAACTCTCACACTGAAGCTTTCTTT
D: .
size: .
V: TRBV12-3/TRBV12-4
J: TRBJ1-1

CDR3: CSASKDTRLDTQYF
DNA: TGCAGTGCTAGTAAGGACACCCGTTTGGATACGCAGTATTTT
D: .
size: few
V: TRBV20-1
J: TRBJ2-3

CDR3: CASSQDATSNTGELFF
DNA: TGCGCCAGCAGCCAAGATGCCACTTCGAACACCGGGGAGCTGTTTTTT
D: .
size: .
V: TRBV4-3
J: TRBJ2-2